The entry that follows covers one TCR beta chain sequence. V lost 6 bases and J lost 10, with 16 bases in between. The CDR3 is 13 residues long. The sample belongs to a study of blood T cell repertoires in COVID-19. Those enrolled, adults aged roughly 18 to 100 years, came from about 24 US areas. The assay was immunoSEQ multiplex PCR, and TCRdb's table has in-frame clones only and misses some. The data contain about 250,000 clones, about 85% of them seen just once; the ten biggest clones take up 6.6%. Material for sequencing was PBMCs or T cells enriched from blood (not recorded which). The chain recombines TRBV12-3 or TRBV12-4 with TRBJ2-1; D not resolved. The TCR was taken from a woman in her 50s who had been exposed to COVID-19. The CDR3: CASSPRHHEEQFF. The CDR3 region has the DNA TGTGCCAGCAGCCCCAGACACCATGAAGAGCAGTTCTTC.